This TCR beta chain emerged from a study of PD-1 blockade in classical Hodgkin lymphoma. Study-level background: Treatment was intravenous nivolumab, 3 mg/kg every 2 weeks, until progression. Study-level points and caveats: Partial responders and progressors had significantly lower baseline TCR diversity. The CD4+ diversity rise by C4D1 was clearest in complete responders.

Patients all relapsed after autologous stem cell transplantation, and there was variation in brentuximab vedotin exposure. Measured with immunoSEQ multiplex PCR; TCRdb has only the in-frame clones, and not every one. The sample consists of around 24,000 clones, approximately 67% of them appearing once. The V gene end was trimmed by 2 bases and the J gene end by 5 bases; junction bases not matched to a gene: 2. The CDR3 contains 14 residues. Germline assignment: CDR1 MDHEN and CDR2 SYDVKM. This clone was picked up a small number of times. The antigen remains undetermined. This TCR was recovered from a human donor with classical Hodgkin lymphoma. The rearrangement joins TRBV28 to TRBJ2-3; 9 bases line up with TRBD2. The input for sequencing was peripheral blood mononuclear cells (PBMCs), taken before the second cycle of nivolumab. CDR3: CASSLAGGGDTQYF. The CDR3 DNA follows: TGTGCCAGCAGTTTAGCGGGGGGGGGAGATACGCAGTATTTT.